The clone carrying this TCR beta chain was seen only a few times. Its target is not known. This record comes from a study of T cell repertoires in cytomegalovirus infection. In the study overall: Public signatures in TCR beta pointed to CMV infection and matching HLA type. Whole-study results and caveats: Clonotypes of TCR beta that were HLA-C-restricted and CMV-specific dominated the ex vivo response.

TCRdb analysed the reads with MiXCR anew, one entry per CDR3 protein. The sample lists roughly 300,000 distinct CDR3 sequences, roughly a quarter occurring once. Sequencing used PBMCs. The sequence was collected from a human donor in good health (CMV status not recorded). Some clones in this sample may be carry-over from other donors' samples.

This CDR3 reads CSARGQGGLNQPQHF. The CDR3 nucleotides are TGCAGTGCTAGAGGACAGGGCGGATTAAATCAGCCCCAGCATTTT. The chain uses TRBV20-1 and TRBJ1-5; 7 positions match TRBD1. In germline, CDR1 is DFQATT, CDR2 SNEGSKA (reference sequence). The CDR3 totals 15 residues. V shed 1 base and J 4 bases; nucleotides not matched to a gene: 7.